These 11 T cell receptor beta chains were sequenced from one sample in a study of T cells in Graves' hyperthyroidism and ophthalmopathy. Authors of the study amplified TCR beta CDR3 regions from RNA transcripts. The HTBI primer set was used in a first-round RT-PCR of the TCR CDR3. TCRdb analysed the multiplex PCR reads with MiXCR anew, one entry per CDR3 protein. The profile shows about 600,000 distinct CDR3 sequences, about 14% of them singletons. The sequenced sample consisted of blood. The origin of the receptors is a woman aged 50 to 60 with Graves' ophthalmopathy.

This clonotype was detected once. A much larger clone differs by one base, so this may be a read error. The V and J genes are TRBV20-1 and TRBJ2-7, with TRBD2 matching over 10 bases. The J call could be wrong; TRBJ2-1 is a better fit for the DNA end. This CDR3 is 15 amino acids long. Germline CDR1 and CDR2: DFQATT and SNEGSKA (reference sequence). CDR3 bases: TGCAGTGCTAGAGATTCGGCTAGCGGGAGTTACGAGCAGTTCTTC. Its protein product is CSARDSASGSYEQFF.

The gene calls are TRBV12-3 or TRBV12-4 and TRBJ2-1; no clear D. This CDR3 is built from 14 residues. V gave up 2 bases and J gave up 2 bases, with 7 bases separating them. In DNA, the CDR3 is TGTGCCAGCAGTTTACGGGCAACCTACAATGAGCAGTTCTTC. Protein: CASSLRATYNEQFF.

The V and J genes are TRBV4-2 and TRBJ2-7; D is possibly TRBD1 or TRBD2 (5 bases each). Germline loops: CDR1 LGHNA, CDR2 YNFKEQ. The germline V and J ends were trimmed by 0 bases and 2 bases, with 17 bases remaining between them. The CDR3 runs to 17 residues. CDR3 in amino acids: CASSQDGDGSGTYEQYF. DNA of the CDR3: TGTGCCAGCAGCCAAGATGGGGACGGGTCGGGAACCTACGAGCAGTACTTC.

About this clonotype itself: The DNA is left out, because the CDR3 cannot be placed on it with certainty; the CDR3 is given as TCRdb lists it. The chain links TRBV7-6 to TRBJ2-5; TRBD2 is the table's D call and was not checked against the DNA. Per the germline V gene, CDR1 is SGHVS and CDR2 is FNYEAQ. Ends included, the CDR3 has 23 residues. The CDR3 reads CASSFYICSADVAGGTIRETQYF.

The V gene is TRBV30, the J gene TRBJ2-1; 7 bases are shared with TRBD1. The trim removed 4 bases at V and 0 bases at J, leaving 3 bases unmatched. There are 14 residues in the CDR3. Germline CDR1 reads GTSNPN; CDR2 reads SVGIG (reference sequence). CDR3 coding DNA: TGTGCCTGGACCAGACAGGGCTCCTACAATGAGCAGTTCTTC. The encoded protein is CAWTRQGSYNEQFF. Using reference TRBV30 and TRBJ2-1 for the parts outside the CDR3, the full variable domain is SQTIHQWPATLVQPVGSPLSLECTVEGTSNPNLYWYRQAAGRGLQLLFYSVGIGQISSEVPQNLSASRPQDRQFILSSKKLLLSDSGFYLCAWTRQGSYNEQFFGPGTRLTVL.

Written as DNA, the CDR3 is TGTGCCAGCCCCCCGACGGGGAGTGGGTATGGCTACACCTTC. Its translation: CASPPTGSGYGYTF. The V gene is TRBV7-2, the J gene TRBJ1-2; D remains ambiguous. V gave up 8 bases and J gave up 5 bases, with 18 bases separating them. The CDR3 contains 14 residues. Germline V gene data show CDR1 as SGHTA and CDR2 as FQGNSA.

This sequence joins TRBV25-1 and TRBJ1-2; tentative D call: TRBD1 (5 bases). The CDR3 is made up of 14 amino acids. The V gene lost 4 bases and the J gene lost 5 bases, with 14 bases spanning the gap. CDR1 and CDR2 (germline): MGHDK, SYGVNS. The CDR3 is CASSVDYPGYGYTF. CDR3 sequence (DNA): TGTGCCAGCAGTGTCGACTATCCAGGGTATGGCTACACCTTC.

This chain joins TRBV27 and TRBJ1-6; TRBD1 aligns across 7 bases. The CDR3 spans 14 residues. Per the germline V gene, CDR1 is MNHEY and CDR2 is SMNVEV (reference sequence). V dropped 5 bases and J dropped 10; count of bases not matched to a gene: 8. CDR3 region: CASSKTGVGSPLHF. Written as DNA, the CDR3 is TGTGCCAGCAGTAAAACAGGGGTAGGATCACCCCTCCACTTT.

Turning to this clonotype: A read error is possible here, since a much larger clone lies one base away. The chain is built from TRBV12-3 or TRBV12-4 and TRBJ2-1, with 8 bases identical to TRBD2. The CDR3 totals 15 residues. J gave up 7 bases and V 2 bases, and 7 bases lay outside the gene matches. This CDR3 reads CASSLIGRVRNEQFF. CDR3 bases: TGTGCCAGCAGTTTAATCGGGAGGGTTAGGAATGAGCAGTTCTTC.

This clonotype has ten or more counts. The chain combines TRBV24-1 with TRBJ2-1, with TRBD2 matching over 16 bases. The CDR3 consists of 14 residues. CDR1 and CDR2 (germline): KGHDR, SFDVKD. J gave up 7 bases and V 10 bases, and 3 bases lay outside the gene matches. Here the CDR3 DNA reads TGTGCCACGGGGACTAGCGGGAGGGGGAATGAGCAGTTCTTC. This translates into CATGTSGRGNEQFF.

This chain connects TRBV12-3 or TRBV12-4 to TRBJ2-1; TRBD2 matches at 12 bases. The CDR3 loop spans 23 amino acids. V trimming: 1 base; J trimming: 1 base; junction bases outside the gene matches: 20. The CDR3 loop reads CASSLVGGRGLAGGPISYNEQFF. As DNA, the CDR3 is TGTGCCAGCAGTTTAGTAGGAGGGAGGGGACTAGCGGGCGGCCCAATTTCCTACAATGAGCAGTTCTTC.